This TCR beta chain appears in the sequencing data of a study of shared T cell receptors in the human thymus. Germline-derived CDR1 and CDR2 are SGHVS and FNYEAQ. The V segment lost 5 bases and the J segment 6 bases; nucleotides outside the gene matches: 10. This CDR3 is built from 16 residues. Repertoires were generated with immunoSEQ multiplex PCR, while TCRdb's copy carries only in-frame clones and drops some. The table has approximately 490,000 clones, about four fifths seen once. The same sample was also used in a study of human thymus T cells. From that second work: Resections from corrective heart surgery supplied the thymus tissue. What appeared biased in thymic and blood repertoires was the usage of V and J genes. As related research reported, thymic repertoires overlapped highly among unrelated individuals.

The gene calls are TRBV7-6 and TRBJ2-2; the match to TRBD2 covers 9 bases. Input material: thymocytes. The source of this sequence is a boy younger than two with a congenital heart defect. The CDR3 protein is CASSPPRGGRAGELFF. Written as DNA, the CDR3 is TGTGCCAGCAGCCCCCCCCGGGGCGGGAGGGCCGGGGAGCTGTTTTTT.